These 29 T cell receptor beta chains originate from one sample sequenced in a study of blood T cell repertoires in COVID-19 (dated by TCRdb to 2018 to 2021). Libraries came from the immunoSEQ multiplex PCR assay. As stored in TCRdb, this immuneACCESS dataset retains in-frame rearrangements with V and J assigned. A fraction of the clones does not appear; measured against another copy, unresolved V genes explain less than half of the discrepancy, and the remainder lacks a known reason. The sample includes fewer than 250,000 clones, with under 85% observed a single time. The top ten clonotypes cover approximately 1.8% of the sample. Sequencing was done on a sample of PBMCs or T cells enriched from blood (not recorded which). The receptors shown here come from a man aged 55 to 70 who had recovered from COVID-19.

For the CDR3, the DNA is TGTGCCAGCAGCTTTCTACAGGGCACAGATACGCAGTATTTT. This codes for CASSFLQGTDTQYF. The genes are TRBV7-2 and TRBJ2-3; possible D gene TRBD1, 5 bases. The CDR3 is 14 residues long. V lost 3 bases and J 1 base, leaving 8 bases between the germline ends. CDR1 SGHTA and CDR2 FQGNSA come from the germline V gene. The full variable domain, rest sourced from reference TRBV7-2 and TRBJ2-3, is GAGVSQSPSNKVTEKGKDVELRCDPISGHTALYWYRQSLGQGLEFLIYFQGNSAPDKSGLPSDRFSAERTGGSVSTLTIQRTQQEDSAVYLCASSFLQGTDTQYFGPGTRLTVL.

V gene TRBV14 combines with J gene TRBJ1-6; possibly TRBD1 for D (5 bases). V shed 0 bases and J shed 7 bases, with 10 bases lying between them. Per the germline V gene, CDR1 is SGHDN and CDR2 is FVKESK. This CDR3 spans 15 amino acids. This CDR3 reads CASSQDRGFNSPLHF. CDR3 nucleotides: TGTGCCAGCAGCCAAGATCGGGGGTTCAATTCACCCCTCCACTTT.

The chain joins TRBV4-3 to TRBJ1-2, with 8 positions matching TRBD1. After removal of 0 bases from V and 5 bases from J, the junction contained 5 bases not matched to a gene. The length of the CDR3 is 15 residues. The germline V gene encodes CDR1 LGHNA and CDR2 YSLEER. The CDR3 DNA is TGCGCCAGCAGCCAAGACAGGGGGCTACGGTATGGCTACACCTTC. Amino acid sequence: CASSQDRGLRYGYTF.

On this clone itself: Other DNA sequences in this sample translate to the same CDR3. The DNA of the CDR3 is TGCGCCAGCAGCTTGGGACAGGGAGCTGAAGCTTTCTTT. Protein product: CASSLGQGAEAFF. The gene calls are TRBV5-1 and TRBJ1-1; 7 bases map to TRBD1. CDR1 and CDR2 (germline): SGHRS, YFSETQ. The CDR3 length is 13 residues. The V gene end was trimmed by 0 bases and the J gene end by 6 bases; junction bases not matched to a gene: 2. Supplemented by reference TRBV5-1 and TRBJ1-1, the full variable domain reads KAGVTQTPRYLIKTRGQQVTLSCSPISGHRSVSWYQQTPGQGLQFLFEYFSETQRNKGNFPGRFSGRQFSNSRSEMNVSTLELGDSALYLCASSLGQGAEAFFGQGTRLTVV.

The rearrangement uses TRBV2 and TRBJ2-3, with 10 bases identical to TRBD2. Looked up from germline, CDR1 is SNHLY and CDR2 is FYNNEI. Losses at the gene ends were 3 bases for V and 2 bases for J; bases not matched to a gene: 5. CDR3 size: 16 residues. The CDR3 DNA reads TGTGCCAGCAGTGAGACCGGGACTAGCGTCACAGATACGCAGTATTTT. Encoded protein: CASSETGTSVTDTQYF.

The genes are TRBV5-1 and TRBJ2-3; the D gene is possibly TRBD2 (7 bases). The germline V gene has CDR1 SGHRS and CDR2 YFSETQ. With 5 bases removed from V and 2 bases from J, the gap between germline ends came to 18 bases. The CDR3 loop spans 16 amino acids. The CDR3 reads CASRHEGGTATDTQYF. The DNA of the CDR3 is TGCGCCAGCAGACACGAGGGGGGGACCGCCACAGATACGCAGTATTTT.

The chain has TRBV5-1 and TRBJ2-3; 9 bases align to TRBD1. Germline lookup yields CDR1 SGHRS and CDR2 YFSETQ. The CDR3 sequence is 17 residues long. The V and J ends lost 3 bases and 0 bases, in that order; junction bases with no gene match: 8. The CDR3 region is CASSSAAGTGSTDTQYF. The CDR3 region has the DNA TGCGCCAGCAGCTCGGCCGCCGGGACAGGGAGCACAGATACGCAGTATTTT.

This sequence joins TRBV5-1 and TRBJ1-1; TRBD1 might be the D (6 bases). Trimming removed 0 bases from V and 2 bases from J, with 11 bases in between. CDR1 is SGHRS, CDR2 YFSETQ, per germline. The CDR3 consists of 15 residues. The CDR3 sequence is CASSLAGTLNTEAFF. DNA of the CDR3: TGCGCCAGCAGCTTGGCAGGGACACTCAACACTGAAGCTTTCTTT.

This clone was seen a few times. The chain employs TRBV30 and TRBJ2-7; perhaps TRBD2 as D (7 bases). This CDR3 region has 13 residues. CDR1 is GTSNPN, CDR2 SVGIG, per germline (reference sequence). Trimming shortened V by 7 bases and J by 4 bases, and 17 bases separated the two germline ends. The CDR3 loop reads CASVRGGGYEQYF. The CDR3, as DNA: TGTGCCTCTGTGCGAGGGGGGGGGTACGAGCAGTACTTC.

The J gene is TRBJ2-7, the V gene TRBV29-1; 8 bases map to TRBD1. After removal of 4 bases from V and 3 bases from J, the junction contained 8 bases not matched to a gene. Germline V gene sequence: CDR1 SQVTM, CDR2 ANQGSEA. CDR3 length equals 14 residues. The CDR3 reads CSVALLDRGYEQYF. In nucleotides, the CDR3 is TGCAGCGTTGCCCTCCTAGACAGGGGCTACGAGCAGTACTTC.

In DNA, the CDR3 is TGCGCCAGCAGTCGGTGGACCGGGACAGCCTCCTACAATGAGCAGTTCTTC. The encoded protein is CASSRWTGTASYNEQFF. The V gene is TRBV4-3, the J gene TRBJ2-1, with 7 bases lining up with TRBD1. V dropped 6 bases and J dropped 0; count of bases not matched to a gene: 11. Germline V lookup: CDR1 LGHNA, CDR2 YSLEER. The CDR3 length is 17 residues.

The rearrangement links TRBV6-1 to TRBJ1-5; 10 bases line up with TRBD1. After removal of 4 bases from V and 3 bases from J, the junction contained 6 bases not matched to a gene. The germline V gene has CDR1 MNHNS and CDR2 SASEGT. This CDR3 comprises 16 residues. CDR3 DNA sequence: TGTGCCAGCAGTGGACGACAGGGGGCGAACAATCAGCCCCAGCATTTT. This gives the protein CASSGRQGANNQPQHF.

The CDR3 DNA sequence: TGTGCCAGCAGCCTACAGGGCACGGAAAACACCATATATTTT. This codes for CASSLQGTENTIYF. The chain recombines TRBV7-9 with TRBJ1-3, with D possibly matching TRBD1 (6 bases). Looked up from germline, CDR1 is SEHNR and CDR2 is FQNEAQ (reference sequence). V was pared by 5 bases and J by 6 bases, with 14 bases between. The CDR3 is made up of 14 amino acids.

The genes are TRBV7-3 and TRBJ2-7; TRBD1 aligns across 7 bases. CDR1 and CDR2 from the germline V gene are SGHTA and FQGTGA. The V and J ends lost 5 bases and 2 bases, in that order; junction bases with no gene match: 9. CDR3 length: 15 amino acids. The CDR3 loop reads CASSPNTGTAYEQYF. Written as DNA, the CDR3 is TGTGCCAGCAGCCCTAACACCGGGACAGCCTACGAGCAGTACTTC.

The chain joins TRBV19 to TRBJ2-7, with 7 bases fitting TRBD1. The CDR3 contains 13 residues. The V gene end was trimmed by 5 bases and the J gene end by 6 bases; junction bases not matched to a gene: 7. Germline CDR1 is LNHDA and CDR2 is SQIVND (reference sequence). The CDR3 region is CASSATGASEQYF. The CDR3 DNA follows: TGTGCCAGTAGTGCAACAGGGGCGAGCGAGCAGTACTTC.

This chain's CDR3 is CASRADNYGYTF. CDR3 nucleotide sequence: TGTGCCAGTAGAGCCGATAACTATGGCTACACCTTC. This rearrangement joins TRBV19 to TRBJ1-2; no clear D. Germline V gene data show CDR1 as LNHDA and CDR2 as SQIVND (reference sequence). Trimming pared 6 bases from V and 1 base from J, leaving 6 bases between. The CDR3 is 12 residues long.

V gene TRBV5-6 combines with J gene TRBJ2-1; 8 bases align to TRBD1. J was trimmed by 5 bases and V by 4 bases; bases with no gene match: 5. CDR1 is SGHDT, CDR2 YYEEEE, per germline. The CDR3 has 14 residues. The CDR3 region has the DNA TGTGCCAGCAGCGGACTGACAGGGGACAATGAGCAGTTCTTC. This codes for CASSGLTGDNEQFF.

The CDR3 loop is CASSLHRGGSGANVLTF. The CDR3 region has the DNA TGCGCCAGCAGCCTGCACAGGGGAGGCTCTGGGGCCAACGTCCTGACTTTC. The V call is TRBV5-1, the J call TRBJ2-6; D might be TRBD1 (7 bases). The CDR3 sequence is 17 residues long. V was pared by 4 bases and J by 0 bases, with 14 bases between. CDR1 and CDR2 from the germline V gene are SGHRS and YFSETQ.

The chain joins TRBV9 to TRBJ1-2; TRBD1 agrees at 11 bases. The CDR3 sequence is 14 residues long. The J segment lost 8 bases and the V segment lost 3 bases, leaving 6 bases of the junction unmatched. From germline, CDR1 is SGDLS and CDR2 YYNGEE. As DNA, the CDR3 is TGTGCCAGCAGCGGAGGGACAGGGGGTCTCGGCTACACCTTC. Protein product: CASSGGTGGLGYTF.

The CDR3 is CASRYFGTDTQYF. In DNA, the CDR3 is TGTGCCAGCAGGTACTTTGGCACAGATACGCAGTATTTT. V gene TRBV5-6 combines with J gene TRBJ2-3, with unresolved D. Per the germline V gene, CDR1 is SGHDT and CDR2 is YYEEEE. V was trimmed by 5 bases and J by 1 base, leaving 8 bases between them. The CDR3 spans 13 residues.

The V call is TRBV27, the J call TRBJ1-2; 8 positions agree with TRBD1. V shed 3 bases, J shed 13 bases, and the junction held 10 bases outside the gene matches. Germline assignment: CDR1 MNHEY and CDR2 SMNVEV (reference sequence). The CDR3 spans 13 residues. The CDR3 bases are TGTGCCAGCAGTTTGGGGGGGCAGGGGGCCTCCACCTTC. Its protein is CASSLGGQGASTF.

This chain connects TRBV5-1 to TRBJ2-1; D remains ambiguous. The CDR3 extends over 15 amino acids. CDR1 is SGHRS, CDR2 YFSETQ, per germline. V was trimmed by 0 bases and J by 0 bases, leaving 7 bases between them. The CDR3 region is CASSLVLSSYNEQFF. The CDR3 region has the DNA TGCGCCAGCAGCTTGGTGTTGAGCTCCTACAATGAGCAGTTCTTC.

As DNA, the CDR3 is TGTGCCAGCTCACCGGAACAGGGGGCGTCTAGCACTGAAGCTTTCTTT. The encoded protein is CASSPEQGASSTEAFF. The chain has TRBV18 and TRBJ1-1; the match to TRBD1 covers 9 bases. With 3 bases clipped from V and 4 bases from J, the junction kept 9 bases outside the gene matches. The CDR3 loop spans 16 amino acids. The V gene's germline CDR1 is KGHSH and CDR2 LQKENI. Using reference TRBV18 and TRBJ1-1 for the parts outside the CDR3, the full variable domain is NAGVMQNPRHLVRRRGQEARLRCSPMKGHSHVYWYRQLPEEGLKFMVYLQKENIIDESGMPKERFSAEFPKEGPSILRIQQVVRGDSAAYFCASSPEQGASSTEAFFGQGTRLTVV.

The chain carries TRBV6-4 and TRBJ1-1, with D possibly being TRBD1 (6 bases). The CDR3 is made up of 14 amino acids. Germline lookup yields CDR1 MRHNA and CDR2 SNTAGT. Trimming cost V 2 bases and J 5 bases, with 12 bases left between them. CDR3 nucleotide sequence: TGTGCCAGCAGTGACACTGACAGGCCGACTGAAGCTTTCTTT. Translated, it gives CASSDTDRPTEAFF.

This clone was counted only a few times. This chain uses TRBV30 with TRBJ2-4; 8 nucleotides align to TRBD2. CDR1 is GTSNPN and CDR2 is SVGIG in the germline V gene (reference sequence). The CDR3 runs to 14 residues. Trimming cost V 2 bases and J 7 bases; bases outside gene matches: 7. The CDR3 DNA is TGTGCCTGGAGTAACGCGGGGGGCTCGAACATTCAGTACTTC. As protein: CAWSNAGGSNIQYF.

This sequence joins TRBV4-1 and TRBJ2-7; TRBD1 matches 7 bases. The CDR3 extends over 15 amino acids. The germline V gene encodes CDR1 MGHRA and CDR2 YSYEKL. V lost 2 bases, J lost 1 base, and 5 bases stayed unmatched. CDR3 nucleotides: TGCGCCAGCAGCCAACCGGACAGGCCATCCTACGAGCAGTACTTC. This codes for CASSQPDRPSYEQYF.

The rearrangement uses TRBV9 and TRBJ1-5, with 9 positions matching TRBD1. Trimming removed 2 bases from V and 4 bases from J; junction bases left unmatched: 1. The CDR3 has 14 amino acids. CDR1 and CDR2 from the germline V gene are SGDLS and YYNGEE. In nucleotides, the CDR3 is TGTGCCAGCAGCGTCGGGACAGGGAATCAGCCCCAGCATTTT. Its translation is CASSVGTGNQPQHF.

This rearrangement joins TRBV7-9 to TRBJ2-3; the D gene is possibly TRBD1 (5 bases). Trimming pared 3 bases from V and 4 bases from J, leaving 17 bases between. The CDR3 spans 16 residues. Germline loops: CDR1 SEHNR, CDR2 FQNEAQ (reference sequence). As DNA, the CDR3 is TGTGCCAGCAGCTTTTATCTCCAAAAAGGGGCAGATACGCAGTATTTT. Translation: CASSFYLQKGADTQYF. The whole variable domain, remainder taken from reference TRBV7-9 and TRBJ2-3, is DTGVSQNPRHKITKRGQNVTFRCDPISEHNRLYWYRQTLGQGPEFLTYFQNEAQLEKSRLLSDRFSAERPKGSFSTLEIQRTEQGDSAMYLCASSFYLQKGADTQYFGPGTRLTVL.

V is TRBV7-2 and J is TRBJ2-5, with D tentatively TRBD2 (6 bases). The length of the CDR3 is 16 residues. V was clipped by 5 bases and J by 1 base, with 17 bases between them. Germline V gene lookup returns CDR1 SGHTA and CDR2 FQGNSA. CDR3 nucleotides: TGTGCCAGCAGCGGGAGACTAGGGGAACTCCAAGAGACCCAGTACTTC. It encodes CASSGRLGELQETQYF.